A single sample is the source of the 8 T cell receptor beta chains below, sequenced in a study of cytomegalovirus exposure and HLA in healthy donors (dated by TCRdb to between 2016 and 2019). Library construction relied on the immunoSEQ multiplex PCR assay. For the multiplex PCR, a mixture combining 60 forward primers for TCR Vbeta segments and 13 reverse primers for TCR Jbeta segments was used. The immuneACCESS repertoire file appears here via TCRdb, limited to in-frame rearrangements. These files lack a portion of the clones; in checked studies, under half of the deficit traces to unresolved V genes, and the cause of the others is not known. The sample has roughly 120,000 clones on record, about 76% of them singletons. The ten largest clonotypes hold less than 2.5% of the sample. Sequencing was carried out using PBMCs. The receptors originated from a woman between 25 and 40 years old in good health and CMV-seronegative.

The V and J genes are TRBV27 and TRBJ2-5; TRBD2 matches 10 bases. The J call may be wrong; the DNA end is better matched by TRBJ2-7. The CDR3 loop spans 15 amino acids. Germline assignment: CDR1 MNHEY and CDR2 SMNVEV (reference sequence). CDR3 in amino acids: CASSPEGLASYEQYF. In DNA, the CDR3 is TGTGCCAGCAGTCCAGAGGGACTAGCGAGCTACGAGCAGTACTTC.

The chain links TRBV29-1 to TRBJ1-1; D remains ambiguous. Germline-derived CDR1 and CDR2 are SQVTM and ANQGSEA. Trimming removed 4 bases from V and 5 bases from J, with 8 bases in between. This CDR3 spans 11 amino acids. CDR3 DNA: TGCAGCGTTGTTGTCCAGACTGAAGCTTTCTTT. Translating it yields CSVVVQTEAFF.

V and J are TRBV5-6 and TRBJ2-5, with 8 bases aligning to TRBD2. From germline, CDR1 is SGHDT and CDR2 YYEEEE. J was trimmed by 2 bases and V by 0 bases; bases with no gene match: 6. The CDR3 is made up of 16 amino acids. CDR3 sequence: CASSLASGGGQETQYF. CDR3 nucleotides: TGTGCCAGCAGCTTGGCCTCTGGCGGGGGGCAAGAGACCCAGTACTTC.

This clone showed up just a few times. The rearrangement uses TRBV19 and TRBJ2-1; D is uncertain. The CDR3 extends over 11 amino acids. V dropped 3 bases and J dropped 7 bases, with 4 bases sitting between them. Looked up from germline, CDR1 is LNHDA and CDR2 is SQIVND (reference sequence). Written as DNA, the CDR3 is TGTGCCAGTAGTATCTCTAATGAGCAGTTCTTC. Translating gives CASSISNEQFF.

This chain uses TRBV11-2 with TRBJ2-3; D uncertain. Germline V gene lookup returns CDR1 SGHAT and CDR2 FQNNGV. Trimming pared 5 bases from V and 1 base from J, leaving 13 bases between. CDR3 length: 15 amino acids. The CDR3 is CASSPSPQGTDTQYF. The CDR3 nucleotides read TGTGCCAGCAGCCCCTCCCCCCAGGGCACAGATACGCAGTATTTT.

As regards this clone: Relative to the germline gene, one junction end is altered; a read error may explain this. The V call is TRBV7-9, the J call TRBJ2-5, with D perhaps TRBD2 (5 bases). The V gene's germline CDR1 is SEHNR and CDR2 FQNEAQ (reference sequence). This CDR3 contains 15 residues. CDR3 amino acids: CSSSLEGAAQETQYF. For the CDR3, the DNA is TGTTCCAGCAGCCTCGAGGGCGCCGCCCAAGAGACCCAGTACTTC. Full variable domain (outside the CDR3, taken from reference TRBV7-9 and TRBJ2-5): DTGVSQNPRHKITKRGQNVTFRCDPISEHNRLYWYRQTLGQGPEFLTYFQNEAQLEKSRLLSDRFSAERPKGSFSTLEIQRTEQGDSAMYLCSSSLEGAAQETQYFGPGTRLLVL.

This chain joins TRBV28 and TRBJ1-5; 8 bases fit TRBD1. The CDR3 loop spans 15 amino acids. V lost 6 bases and J lost 7; bases outside the gene matches: 11. Germline CDR1 reads MDHEN; CDR2 reads SYDVKM. In nucleotides, the CDR3 is TGTGCCAGCAGCCTACCGTCGCAGGGGGCCCAGCCCCAGCATTTT. Its translation is CASSLPSQGAQPQHF.

This chain uses TRBV5-1 with TRBJ2-5; perhaps TRBD2 as D (6 bases). Trimming left V 0 bases short and J 5 bases short, with 14 bases between. CDR3 length equals 15 residues. The germline V gene encodes CDR1 SGHRS and CDR2 YFSETQ. CDR3 sequence reads: CASSLEASVKETQYF. In DNA, the CDR3 is TGCGCCAGCAGCTTGGAGGCTAGCGTAAAGGAGACCCAGTACTTC.